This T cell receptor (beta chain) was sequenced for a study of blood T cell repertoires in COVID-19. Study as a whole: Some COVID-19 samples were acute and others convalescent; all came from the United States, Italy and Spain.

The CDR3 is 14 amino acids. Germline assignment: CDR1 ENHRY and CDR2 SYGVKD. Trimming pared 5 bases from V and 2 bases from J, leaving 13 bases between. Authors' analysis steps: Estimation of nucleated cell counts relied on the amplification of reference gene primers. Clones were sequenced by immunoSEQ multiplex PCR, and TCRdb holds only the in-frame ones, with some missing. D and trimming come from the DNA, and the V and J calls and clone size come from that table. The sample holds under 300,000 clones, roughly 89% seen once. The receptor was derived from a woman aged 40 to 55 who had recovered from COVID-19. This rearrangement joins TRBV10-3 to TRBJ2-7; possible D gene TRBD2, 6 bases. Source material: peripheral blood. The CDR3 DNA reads TGTGCCATCAGTCCTGGGGACTTGACCTACGAGCAGTACTTC. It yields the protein CAISPGDLTYEQYF.